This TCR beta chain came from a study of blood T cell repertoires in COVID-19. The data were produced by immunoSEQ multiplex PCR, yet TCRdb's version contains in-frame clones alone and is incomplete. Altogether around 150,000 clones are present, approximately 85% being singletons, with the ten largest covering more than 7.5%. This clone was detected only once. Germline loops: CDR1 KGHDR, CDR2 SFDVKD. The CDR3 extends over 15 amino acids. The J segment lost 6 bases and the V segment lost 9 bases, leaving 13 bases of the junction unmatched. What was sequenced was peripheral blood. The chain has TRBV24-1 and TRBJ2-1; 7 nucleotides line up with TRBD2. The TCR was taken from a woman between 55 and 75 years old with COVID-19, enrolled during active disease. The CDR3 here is CATASSGQGGNEQFF. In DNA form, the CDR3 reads TGTGCCACCGCGTCTAGCGGCCAGGGTGGCAATGAGCAGTTCTTC.